This TCR beta chain comes out of a study of T cell clones after liver transplantation. At the level of the study: TCRbeta sequencing after a pre-transplant mixed lymphocyte reaction identified graft-donor-reactive clones, later tracked in post-transplant blood.

Remarks on this clone: Its antigen is undetermined.

The germline CDR1 and CDR2 sequences are KGHSH and LQKENI. Trimming pared 5 bases from V and 1 base from J, leaving 11 bases between. CDR3 size: 14 residues. Study results and caveats: Circulating graft-donor-reactive CD4 TCRbeta sequences fell significantly post-transplant in 5 of 8 subjects.

Sorting of unstimulated PBMCs yielded separate CD3+CD4+ and CD3+CD8+ fractions. This table comes from immunoSEQ multiplex PCR, and its TCRdb copy is limited to in-frame clones, with some not included. This table holds approximately 25,000 clones, around two thirds found once. The specimen comprised CD4+ T cells from blood, sampled before liver transplant. The TCR originated in a human donor who received a liver transplant. The chain carries TRBV18 and TRBJ1-1, with D possibly being TRBD1 (5 bases). The CDR3 nucleotides read TGTGCCAGCTCAAGAGCCGGGGCGAACACTGAAGCTTTCTTT. Protein sequence: CASSRAGANTEAFF.